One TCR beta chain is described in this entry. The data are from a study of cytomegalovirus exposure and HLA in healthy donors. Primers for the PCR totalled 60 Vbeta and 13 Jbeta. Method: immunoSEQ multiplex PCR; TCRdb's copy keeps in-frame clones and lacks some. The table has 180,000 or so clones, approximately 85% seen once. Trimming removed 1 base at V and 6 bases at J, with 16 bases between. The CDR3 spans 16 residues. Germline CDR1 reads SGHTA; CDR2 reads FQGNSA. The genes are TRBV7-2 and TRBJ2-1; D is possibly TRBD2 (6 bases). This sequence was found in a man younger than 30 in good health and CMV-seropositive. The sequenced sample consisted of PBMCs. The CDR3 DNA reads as TGTGCCAGCAGCTTAGACTCCAGACGACTAGTCAATGAGCAGTTCTTC. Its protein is CASSLDSRRLVNEQFF.